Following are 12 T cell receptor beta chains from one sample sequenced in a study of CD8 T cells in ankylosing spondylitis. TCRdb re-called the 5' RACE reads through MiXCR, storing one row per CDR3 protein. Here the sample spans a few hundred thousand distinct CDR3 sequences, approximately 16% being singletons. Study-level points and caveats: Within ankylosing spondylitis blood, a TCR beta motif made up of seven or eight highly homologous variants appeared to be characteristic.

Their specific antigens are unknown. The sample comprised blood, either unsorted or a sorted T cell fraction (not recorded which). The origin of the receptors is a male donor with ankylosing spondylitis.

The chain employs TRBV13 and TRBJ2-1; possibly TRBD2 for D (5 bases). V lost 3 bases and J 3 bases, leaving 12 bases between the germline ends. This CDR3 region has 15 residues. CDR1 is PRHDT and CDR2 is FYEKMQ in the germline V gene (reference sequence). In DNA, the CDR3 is TGTGCCAGCAGCTTCCCTCTAGCAAACTACAATGAGCAGTTCTTC. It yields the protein CASSFPLANYNEQFF.

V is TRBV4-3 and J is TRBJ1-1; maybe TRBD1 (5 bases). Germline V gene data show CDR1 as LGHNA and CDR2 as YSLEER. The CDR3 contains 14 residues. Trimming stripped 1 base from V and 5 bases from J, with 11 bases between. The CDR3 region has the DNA TGCGCCAGCAGCCAAGGTTCCGGGGGGACTGAAGCTTTCTTT. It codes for CASSQGSGGTEAFF.

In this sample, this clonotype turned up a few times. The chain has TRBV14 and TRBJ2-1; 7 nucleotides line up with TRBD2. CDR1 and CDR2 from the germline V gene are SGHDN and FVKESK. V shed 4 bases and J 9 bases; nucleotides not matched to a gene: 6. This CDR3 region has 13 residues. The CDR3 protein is CASSPGPSGEQFF. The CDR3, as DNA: TGTGCCAGCAGCCCTGGACCTAGCGGTGAGCAGTTCTTC.

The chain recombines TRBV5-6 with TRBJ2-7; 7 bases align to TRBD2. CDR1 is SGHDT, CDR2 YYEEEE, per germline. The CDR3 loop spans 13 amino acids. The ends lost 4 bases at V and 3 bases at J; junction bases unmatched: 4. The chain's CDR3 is CASSHPGGYEQYF. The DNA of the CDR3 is TGTGCCAGCAGCCACCCGGGGGGCTACGAGCAGTACTTC.

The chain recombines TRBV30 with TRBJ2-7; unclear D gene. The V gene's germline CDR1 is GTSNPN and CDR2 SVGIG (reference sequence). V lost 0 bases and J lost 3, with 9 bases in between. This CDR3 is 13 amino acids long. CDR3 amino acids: CAWSVLENYEQYF. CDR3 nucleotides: TGTGCCTGGAGTGTACTCGAGAACTACGAGCAGTACTTC.

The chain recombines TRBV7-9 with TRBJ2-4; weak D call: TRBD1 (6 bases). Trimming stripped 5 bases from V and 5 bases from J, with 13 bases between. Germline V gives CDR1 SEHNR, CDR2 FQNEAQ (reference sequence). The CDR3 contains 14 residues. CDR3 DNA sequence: TGTGCCAGCAGCACCCGAGGGGGAGAAAACATTCAGTACTTC. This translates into CASSTRGGENIQYF.

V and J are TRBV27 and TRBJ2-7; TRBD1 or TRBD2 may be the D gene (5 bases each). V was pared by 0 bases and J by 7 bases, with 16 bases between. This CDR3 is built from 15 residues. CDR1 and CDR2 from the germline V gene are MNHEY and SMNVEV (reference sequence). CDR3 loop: CASSLSSAGWGEQYF. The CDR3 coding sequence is TGTGCCAGCAGTTTATCCTCAGCAGGCTGGGGGGAGCAGTACTTC.

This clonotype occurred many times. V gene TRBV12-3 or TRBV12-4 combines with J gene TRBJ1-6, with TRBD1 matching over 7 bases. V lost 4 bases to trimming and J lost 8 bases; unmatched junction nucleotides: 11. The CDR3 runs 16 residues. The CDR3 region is CASSWRDDREDSPLHF. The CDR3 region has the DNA TGTGCCAGCAGTTGGAGGGATGACAGGGAGGATTCACCCCTCCACTTT.

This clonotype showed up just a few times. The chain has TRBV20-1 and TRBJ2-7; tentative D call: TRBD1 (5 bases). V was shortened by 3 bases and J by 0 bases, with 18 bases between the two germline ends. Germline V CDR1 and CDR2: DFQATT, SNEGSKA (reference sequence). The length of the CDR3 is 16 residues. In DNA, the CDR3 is TGCAGTGCTAGCATCCCTTCGACAGTGCACTCCTACGAGCAGTACTTC. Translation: CSASIPSTVHSYEQYF.

The CDR3 reads CASSVQLAGASTDTQYF. Here the CDR3 DNA reads TGTGCCAGCAGCGTCCAGCTAGCGGGGGCTTCCACAGATACGCAGTATTTT. The chain uses TRBV7-9 and TRBJ2-3; 10 bases fit TRBD2. Per the germline V gene, CDR1 is SEHNR and CDR2 is FQNEAQ (reference sequence). The CDR3 is 17 amino acids. The V gene end was trimmed by 5 bases and the J gene end by 2 bases; junction bases not matched to a gene: 10.

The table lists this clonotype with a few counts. The CDR3 sequence is CASSQGGPNYGYTF. The CDR3 nucleotides are TGTGCCAGCAGTCAGGGGGGCCCTAACTATGGCTACACCTTC. The chain employs TRBV2 and TRBJ1-2; TRBD1 agrees at 7 bases. The CDR3 is made up of 14 amino acids. The V segment lost 5 bases and the J segment 0 bases; nucleotides outside the gene matches: 3. Germline V gene sequence: CDR1 SNHLY, CDR2 FYNNEI.

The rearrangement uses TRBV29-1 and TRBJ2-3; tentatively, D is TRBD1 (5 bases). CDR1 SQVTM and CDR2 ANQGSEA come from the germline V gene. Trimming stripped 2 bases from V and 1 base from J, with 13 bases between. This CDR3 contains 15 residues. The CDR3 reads CSVEYQGDGTDTQYF. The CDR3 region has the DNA TGCAGCGTTGAATACCAGGGTGATGGCACAGATACGCAGTATTTT.